This T cell receptor (beta chain) appears in the sequencing data of a study of cytomegalovirus exposure and HLA in healthy donors. Study-wide context: It was reported in a later analysis that the same platform had been used for the 120 validation repertoires as for the roughly 700 first-cohort repertoires.

Clones were read by immunoSEQ multiplex PCR, and TCRdb kept only the in-frame ones, dropping some. The sample shows 150,000 to 200,000 clones, roughly 90% of them seen only once. Findings and limits, study-wide: In vitro data verified a few CMV-associated chains as specific for CMV antigens.

Of note for this clone: The antigen is not known.

This CDR3 has 17 amino acids. Looked up from germline, CDR1 is LNHNV and CDR2 is YYDKDF (reference sequence). Trimming took off 1 base at V and 3 bases at J, with 16 bases between the two ends. The V and J genes are TRBV15 and TRBJ1-5, with D possibly matching TRBD1 (5 bases). The material sequenced was PBMCs. The sequence derives from a woman aged 25 to 39 in good health and CMV-seronegative. In DNA, the CDR3 is TGTGCCACCAGCAGAGGAGATGCGACAGAGAACAATCAGCCCCAGCATTTT. Its translation: CATSRGDATENNQPQHF.